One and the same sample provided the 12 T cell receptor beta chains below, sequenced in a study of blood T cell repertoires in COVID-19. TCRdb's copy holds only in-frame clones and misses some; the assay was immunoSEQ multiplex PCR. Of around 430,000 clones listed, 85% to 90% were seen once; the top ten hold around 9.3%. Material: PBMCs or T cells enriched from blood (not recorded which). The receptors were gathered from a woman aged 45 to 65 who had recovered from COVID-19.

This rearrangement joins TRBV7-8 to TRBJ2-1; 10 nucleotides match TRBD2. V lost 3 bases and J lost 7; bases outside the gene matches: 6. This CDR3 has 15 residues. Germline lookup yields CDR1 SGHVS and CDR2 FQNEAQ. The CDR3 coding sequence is TGTGCCAGCAGCTTCAGGGGACTAGCGTGGAATGAGCAGTTCTTC. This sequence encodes CASSFRGLAWNEQFF.

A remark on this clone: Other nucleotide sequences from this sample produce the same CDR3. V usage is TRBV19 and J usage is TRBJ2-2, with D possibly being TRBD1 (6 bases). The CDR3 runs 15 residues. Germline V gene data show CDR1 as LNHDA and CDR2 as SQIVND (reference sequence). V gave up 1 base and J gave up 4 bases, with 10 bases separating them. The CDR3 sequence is CASSIGGQLTGELFF. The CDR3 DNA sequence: TGTGCCAGTAGTATAGGGGGACAACTCACCGGGGAGCTGTTTTTT.

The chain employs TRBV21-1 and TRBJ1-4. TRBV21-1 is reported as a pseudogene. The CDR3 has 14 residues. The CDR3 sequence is CASSKRFGRVGLFF. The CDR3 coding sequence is TGTGCCAGCAGCAAAAGGTTCGGGAGGGTAGGACTGTTTTTT.

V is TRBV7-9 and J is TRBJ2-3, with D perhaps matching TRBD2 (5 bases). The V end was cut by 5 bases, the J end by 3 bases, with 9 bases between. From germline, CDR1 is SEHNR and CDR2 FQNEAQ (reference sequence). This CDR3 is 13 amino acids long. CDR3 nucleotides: TGTGCCAGCAGCCCCACGGGGACAGATACGCAGTATTTT. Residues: CASSPTGTDTQYF.

CDR3 bases: TGTGCCAGCAGCTTAGGCACAGGGGGCCTATCACCCCTCCACTTT. Its protein product is CASSLGTGGLSPLHF. The gene calls are TRBV7-2 and TRBJ1-6, with TRBD1 matching over 9 bases. From germline, CDR1 is SGHTA and CDR2 FQGNSA. The CDR3 has 15 residues. Losses at the gene ends were 1 base for V and 10 bases for J; bases not matched to a gene: 5.

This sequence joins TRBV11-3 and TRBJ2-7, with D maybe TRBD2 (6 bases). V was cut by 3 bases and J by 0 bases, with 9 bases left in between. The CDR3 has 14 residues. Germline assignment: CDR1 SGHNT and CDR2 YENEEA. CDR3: CASSFSGGSYEQYF. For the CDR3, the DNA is TGTGCCAGCAGCTTTTCCGGGGGCTCCTACGAGCAGTACTTC.

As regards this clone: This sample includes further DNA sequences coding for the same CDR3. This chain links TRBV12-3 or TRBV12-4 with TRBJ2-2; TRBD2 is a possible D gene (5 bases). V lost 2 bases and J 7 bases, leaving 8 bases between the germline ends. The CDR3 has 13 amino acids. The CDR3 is CASSLSGSGELFF. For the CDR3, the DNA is TGTGCCAGCAGTTTATCGGGGAGCGGGGAGCTGTTTTTT.

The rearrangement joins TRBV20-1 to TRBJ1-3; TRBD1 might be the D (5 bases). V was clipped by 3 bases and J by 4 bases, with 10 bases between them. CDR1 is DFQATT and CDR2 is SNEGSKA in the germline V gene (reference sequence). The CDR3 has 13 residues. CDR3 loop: CSASIDRGNTIYF. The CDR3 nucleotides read TGCAGTGCTAGTATTGACAGAGGAAACACCATATATTTT.

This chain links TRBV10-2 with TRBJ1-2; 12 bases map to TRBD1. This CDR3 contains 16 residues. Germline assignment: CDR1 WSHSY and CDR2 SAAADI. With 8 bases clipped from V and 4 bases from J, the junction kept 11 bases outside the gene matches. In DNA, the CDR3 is TGCGCCAGCCGGCCGGGACAGGGGGCGACTGGCTATGGCTACACCTTC. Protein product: CASRPGQGATGYGYTF.

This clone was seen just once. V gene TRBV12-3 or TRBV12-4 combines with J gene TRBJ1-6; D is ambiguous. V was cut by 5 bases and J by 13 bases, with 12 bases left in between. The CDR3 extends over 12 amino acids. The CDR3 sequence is CASSKRPNPLHF. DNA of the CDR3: TGTGCCAGCAGTAAGCGACCGAACCCCCTCCACTTT.

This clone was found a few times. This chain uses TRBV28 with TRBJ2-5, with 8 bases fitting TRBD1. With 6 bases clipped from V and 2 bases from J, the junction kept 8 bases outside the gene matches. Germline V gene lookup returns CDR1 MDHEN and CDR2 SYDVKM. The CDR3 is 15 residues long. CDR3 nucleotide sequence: TGTGCCAGCAGAACCCAGGGGGCGCGTCAAGAGACCCAGTACTTC. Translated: CASRTQGARQETQYF.

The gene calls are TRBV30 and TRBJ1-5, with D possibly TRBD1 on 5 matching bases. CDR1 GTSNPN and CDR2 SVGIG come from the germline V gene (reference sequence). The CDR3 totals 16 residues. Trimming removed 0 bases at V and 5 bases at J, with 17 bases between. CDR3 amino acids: CAWSVHRSKVDQPQHF. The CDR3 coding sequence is TGTGCCTGGAGTGTACACAGGTCGAAGGTAGATCAGCCCCAGCATTTT.